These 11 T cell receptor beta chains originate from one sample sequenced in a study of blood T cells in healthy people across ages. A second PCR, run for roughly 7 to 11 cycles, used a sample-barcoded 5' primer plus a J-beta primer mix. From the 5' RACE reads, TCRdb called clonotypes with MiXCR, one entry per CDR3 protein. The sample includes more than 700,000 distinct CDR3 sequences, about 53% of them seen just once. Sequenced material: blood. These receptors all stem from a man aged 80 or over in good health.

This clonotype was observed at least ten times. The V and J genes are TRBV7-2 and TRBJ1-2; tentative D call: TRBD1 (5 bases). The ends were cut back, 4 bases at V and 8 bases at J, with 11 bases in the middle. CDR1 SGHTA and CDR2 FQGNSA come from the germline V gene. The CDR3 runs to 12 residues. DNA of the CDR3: TGTGCCAGCAGCTATCAGGGCGGGGGCTACACCTTC. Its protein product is CASSYQGGGYTF.

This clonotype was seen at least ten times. The CDR3 is CASSPPRSGANVLTF. The DNA of the CDR3 is TGTGCCAGCAGTCCGCCCCGGAGTGGGGCCAACGTCCTGACTTTC. J is TRBJ2-6 and V is TRBV12-3 or TRBV12-4, with D uncertain. This CDR3 region has 15 residues. The V end was cut by 5 bases, the J end by 3 bases, with 11 bases between.

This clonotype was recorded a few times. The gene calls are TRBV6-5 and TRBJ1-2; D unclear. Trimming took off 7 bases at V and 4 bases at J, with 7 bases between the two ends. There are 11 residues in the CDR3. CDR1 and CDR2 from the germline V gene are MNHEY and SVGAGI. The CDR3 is CASTPGYGYTF. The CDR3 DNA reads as TGTGCCAGCACTCCGGGCTATGGCTACACCTTC.

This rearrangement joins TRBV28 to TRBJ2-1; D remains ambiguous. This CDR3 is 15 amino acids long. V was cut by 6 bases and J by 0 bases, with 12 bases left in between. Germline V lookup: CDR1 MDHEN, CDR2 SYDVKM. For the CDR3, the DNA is TGTGCCAGCAGCGACACAGTAAGCTCCTACAATGAGCAGTTCTTC. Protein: CASSDTVSSYNEQFF.

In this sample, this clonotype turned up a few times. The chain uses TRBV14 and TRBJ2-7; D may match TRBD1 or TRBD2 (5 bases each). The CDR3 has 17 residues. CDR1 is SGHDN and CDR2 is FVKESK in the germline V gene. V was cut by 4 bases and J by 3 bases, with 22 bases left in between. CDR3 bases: TGTGCCAGCAGCCGAAGATCGGGGCAAGGCAGAAACTACGAGCAGTACTTC. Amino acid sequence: CASSRRSGQGRNYEQYF.

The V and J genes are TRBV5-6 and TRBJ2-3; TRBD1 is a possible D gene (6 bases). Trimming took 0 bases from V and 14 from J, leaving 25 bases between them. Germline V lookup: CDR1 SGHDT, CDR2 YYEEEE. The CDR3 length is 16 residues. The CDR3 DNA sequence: TGTGCCAGCAGCTTGGCGGGCACAGGGCCAGACAGATACGCGTATTTT. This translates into CASSLAGTGPDRYAYF.

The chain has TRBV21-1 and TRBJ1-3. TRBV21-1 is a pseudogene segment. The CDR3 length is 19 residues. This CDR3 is CASSKVRGRGTHSGNTIYF. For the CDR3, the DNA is TGTGCCAGCAGCAAAGTTCGGGGGAGGGGAACCCATTCTGGAAACACCATATATTTT.

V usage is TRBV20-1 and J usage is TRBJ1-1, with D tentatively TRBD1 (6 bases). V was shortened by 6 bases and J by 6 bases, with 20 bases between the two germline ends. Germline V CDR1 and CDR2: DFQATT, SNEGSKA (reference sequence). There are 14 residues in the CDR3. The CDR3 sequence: CSAPPGGGPAEAFF. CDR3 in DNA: TGCAGTGCCCCCCCGGGGGGCGGGCCAGCTGAAGCTTTCTTT.

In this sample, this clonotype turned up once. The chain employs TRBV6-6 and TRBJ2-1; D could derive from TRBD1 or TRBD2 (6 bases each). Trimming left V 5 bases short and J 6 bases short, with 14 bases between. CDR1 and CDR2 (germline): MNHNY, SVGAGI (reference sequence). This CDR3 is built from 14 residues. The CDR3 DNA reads TGTGCCAGCAGTCTCTCATCGGGGGCCAATGAGCAGTTCTTC. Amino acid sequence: CASSLSSGANEQFF.

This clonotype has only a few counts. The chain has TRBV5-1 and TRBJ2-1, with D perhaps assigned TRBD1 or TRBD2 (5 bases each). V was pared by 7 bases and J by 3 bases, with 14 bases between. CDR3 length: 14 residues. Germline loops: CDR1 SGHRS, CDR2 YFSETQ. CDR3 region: CASSVEGIYNEQFF. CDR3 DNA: TGCGCCAGCTCTGTAGAGGGGATCTACAATGAGCAGTTCTTC.

The CDR3 nucleotides are TGCAGTGCGCAAAACCTTCAGGGAGGAAGGACTGAAGCTTTCTTT. This translates into CSAQNLQGGRTEAFF. The chain carries TRBV20-1 and TRBJ1-1, with D perhaps TRBD1 (5 bases). V was shortened by 6 bases and J by 5 bases, with 22 bases between the two germline ends. The germline CDR1 and CDR2 sequences are DFQATT and SNEGSKA (reference sequence). This CDR3 is built from 15 residues.